The 2 T cell receptor beta chains given below trace back to one sample, sequenced in a study of blood T cell repertoires in COVID-19. Assay used: immunoSEQ multiplex PCR; TCRdb lists only in-frame clones, some missing. The top ten hold 15% of the sample, which has approximately 250,000 clones, just under 85% seen once. The specimen was PBMCs or T cells enriched from blood (not recorded which). These receptors were obtained from a man between 35 and 55 years old who had recovered from COVID-19.

The chain recombines TRBV5-1 with TRBJ1-1, with a weak D call TRBD1 (5 bases). Germline loops: CDR1 SGHRS, CDR2 YFSETQ. V was shortened by 0 bases and J by 1 base, with 13 bases between the two germline ends. There are 16 residues in the CDR3. The CDR3 bases are TGCGCCAGCAGCTTGGGCTTGCGCCAGGGGAACACTGAAGCTTTCTTT. Its translation: CASSLGLRQGNTEAFF.

The gene calls are TRBV7-2 and TRBJ1-5; no firm D call. The V and J ends lost 2 bases and 4 bases respectively, with 9 bases between them. This CDR3 contains 14 residues. CDR1 SGHTA and CDR2 FQGNSA come from the germline V gene. The CDR3 loop is CASSLMGRNQPQHF. CDR3 bases: TGTGCCAGCAGCTTAATGGGCAGAAATCAGCCCCAGCATTTT.